The entry that follows covers one T cell receptor (beta chain) sequence. This CDR3 spans 11 amino acids. V was shortened by 6 bases and J by 7 bases, with 9 bases between the two germline ends. Germline CDR1 MNHEY, CDR2 SVGAGI. PCR amplification relied on 60 Vbeta primers (plus 13 Jbeta primers). Clones were read by immunoSEQ multiplex PCR, and TCRdb kept only the in-frame ones, dropping some. The table includes 150,000 to 200,000 clones, 70% to 80% detected once. This specimen belongs to a study of cytomegalovirus exposure and HLA in healthy donors. The origin of this receptor is a woman in her 30s in good health and CMV-seropositive. The chain is built from TRBV6-5 and TRBJ1-2; possibly TRBD1 for D (6 bases). Sequencing was carried out using PBMCs. The CDR3 sequence: CASRTGPGYTF. The CDR3 coding sequence is TGTGCCAGCAGAACAGGGCCTGGCTACACCTTC.